This T cell receptor beta chain is drawn from a study of shared clonotypes between healthy human individuals. Study-wide background: CD4 naive cells filled three plates per donor, CD4 memory three, CD8 naive two and CD8 memory one.

Whole-study findings and limits: Compared with clonotypes that all four donors shared, non-shared clonotypes had lower generation probabilities. When naive CD4 clonotypes were compared across a handful of donors, around 5% were shared.

This CDR3 spans 15 amino acids. Trimming cost V 4 bases and J 3 bases, with 13 bases left between them. Germline V gene data show CDR1 as SGHRS and CDR2 as YFSETQ. Regarding this clone: The antigen is not known.

The data were produced by immunoSEQ multiplex PCR, yet TCRdb's version contains in-frame clones alone and is incomplete. The sample holds roughly 2.2 million clones; 85% to 95% are singletons and the top ten take 0.37%. This chain connects TRBV5-1 to TRBJ1-4, with a weak D call TRBD1 (5 bases). This clonotype was sampled from a young man in good health. Some clones in this sample may be carry-over from other donors' samples. Sequenced: naive CD4+ T cells from PBMCs. Stated subset: CD45RA+ positively selected. CDR3 amino acids: CASSRGGTSNEKLFF. The CDR3 region has the DNA TGCGCCAGCAGCCGGGGCGGGACTTCTAATGAAAAACTGTTTTTT.